This TCR beta chain was sequenced during a study of shared clonotypes between healthy human individuals. Study-wide results and limits: Donor scarcity curtailed the genetic and exposure-history diversity represented herein. Clonotype sharing among donors likely depends on sequencing depth.

With 7 bases removed from V and 0 bases from J, the gap between germline ends came to 16 bases. CDR3 length: 15 residues. Looked up from germline, CDR1 is MDHEN and CDR2 is SYDVKM. The repertoire was sequenced with immunoSEQ multiplex PCR; TCRdb's copy has only in-frame clones and lacks some. The sample lists 950,000 to 1,100,000 clones, around four fifths occurring once. As regards this clone: The antigen remains undetermined.

Naive CD4+ cells were CD45RA-selected; the remaining cells were memory. Sequencing used memory CD4+ T cells sorted from blood. Regarding subset: CD45RA-negative fraction. The receptor was derived from a man younger than 35 in good health. V and J are TRBV28 and TRBJ2-7, with a possible D match to TRBD1 (6 bases). The CDR3 sequence is CASNVVGASSYEQYF. CDR3 bases: TGTGCCAGCAACGTTGTGGGGGCAAGCTCCTACGAGCAGTACTTC. The full variable domain, rest sourced from reference TRBV28 and TRBJ2-7, is DVKVTQSSRYLVKRTGEKVFLECVQDMDHENMFWYRQDPGLGLRLIYFSYDVKMKEKGDIPEGYSVSREKKERFSLILESASTNQTSMYLCASNVVGASSYEQYFGPGTRLTVT.